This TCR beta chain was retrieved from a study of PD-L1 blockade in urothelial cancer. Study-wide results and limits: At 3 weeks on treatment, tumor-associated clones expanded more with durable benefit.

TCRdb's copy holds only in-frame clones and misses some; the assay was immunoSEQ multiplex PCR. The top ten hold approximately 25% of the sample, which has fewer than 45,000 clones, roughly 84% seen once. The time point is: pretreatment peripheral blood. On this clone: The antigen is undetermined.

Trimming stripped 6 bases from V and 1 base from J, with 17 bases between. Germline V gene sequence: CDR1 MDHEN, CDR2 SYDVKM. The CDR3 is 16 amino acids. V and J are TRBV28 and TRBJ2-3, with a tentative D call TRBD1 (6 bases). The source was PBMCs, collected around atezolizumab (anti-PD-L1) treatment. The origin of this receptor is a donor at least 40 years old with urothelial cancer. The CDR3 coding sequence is TGTGCCAGCAGCCCCCCGTGGGACACACGCACAGATACGCAGTATTTT. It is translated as CASSPPWDTRTDTQYF.